This T cell receptor beta chain was recorded in a study of beta chain features in type 1 diabetes. Notes on the study in general: In all four CD4+ subsets, TCRB CDR3 length was significantly, moderately reduced in type 1 diabetes.

Sorting based on CD45RO/CCR7/CD25/CD127/CD95/CD27 separated CD4+ naive, central memory, regulatory and stem cell-like memory cells. As concerns this clone: Its cognate antigen is unknown.

Sequencing targeted expressed TCRB transcripts, as all isolated RNA had been reverse transcribed. Samples drawn from stem cell-like memory T cells averaged around 910,000 reads. Assay: immunoSEQ multiplex PCR; the TCRdb copy retains only in-frame clones and omits some. This repertoire shows about 15,000 clones, under 80% found once; its top ten account for 0.79%. Trimming removed 6 bases from V and 7 bases from J; junction bases left unmatched: 3. The germline gives CDR1 SGHTA, CDR2 FQGTGA. CDR3 length: 13 residues. The sequenced sample was stem cell memory CD4+ T cells from blood. This receptor was taken from a man between 25 and 39 years old with type 1 diabetes. The V call is TRBV7-3, the J call TRBJ2-4; 10 bases fit TRBD2. The CDR3: CASSRTSGNIQYF. CDR3 nucleotides: TGTGCCAGCAGTAGGACTAGCGGTAACATTCAGTACTTC.